This T cell receptor beta chain was observed in a study of cytotoxic CD8 clonotypes in ibrutinib-treated CLL. Study background: Partial responders about 25, complete 2; 12 progressed and some 15 stayed in remission by median around 71 months.

Germline loops: CDR1 SGDLS, CDR2 YYNGEE. Trimming took 3 bases from V and 2 from J, leaving 12 bases between them. The CDR3 spans 14 residues. To note about this clone: Antigen: not known.

Overall study results and limits: Public clonotypes were uncommon and contracted or stayed stable on treatment. An increase in clonality occurred at ibrutinib response, followed by a return toward baseline at progression.

Some clones are missing from TCRdb's copy, which holds only in-frame ones; the method was immunoSEQ multiplex PCR. Altogether more than 70,000 clones are present, 70% to 80% being singletons, with the ten largest covering roughly 4.8%. Sequencing was performed on PBMCs, taken after 12 months of ibrutinib treatment. The chain links TRBV9 to TRBJ2-7; perhaps TRBD2 as D (5 bases). The sequence was collected from a human donor with chronic lymphocytic leukemia. CDR3 amino acids: CASSDGLLPYEQYF. The CDR3 DNA sequence: TGTGCCAGCAGCGACGGACTTTTACCCTACGAGCAGTACTTC.